Following are 16 T cell receptor beta chains from one sample sequenced in a study of siplizumab effects on memory and regulatory T cells. Generated by immunoSEQ multiplex PCR, the TCRdb table keeps only in-frame clones and is missing some. The top ten hold roughly 0.3% of the sample, which has around 86,000 clones, 94% seen once. The sequencing input was non-Treg CD4+ T cells sorted from blood. These receptors came from a human donor in good health.

This chain links TRBV21-1 with TRBJ2-7; whether TRBD1, the table's D call, matches the DNA was not checked. TRBV21-1 is a pseudogene locus. The CDR3 is 14 residues long. The CDR3 is CASSPGTDSYEQYF. The CDR3 bases are TGTGCCAGCAGCCCCGGGACAGATTCCTACGAGCAGTACTTC.

V is TRBV15 and J is TRBJ2-3, with D possibly called TRBD1 or TRBD2 (5 bases each). There are 17 residues in the CDR3. With 0 bases removed from V and 1 base from J, the gap between germline ends came to 14 bases. From germline, CDR1 is LNHNV and CDR2 YYDKDF (reference sequence). The CDR3 loop reads CATSRDSVVGRTDTQYF. The CDR3 nucleotides read TGTGCCACCAGCAGAGATAGCGTAGTGGGACGCACAGATACGCAGTATTTT. The variable domain in full, with the rest retrieved from reference TRBV15 and TRBJ2-3, is DAMVIQNPRYQVTQFGKPVTLSCSQTLNHNVMYWYQQKSSQAPKLLFHYYDKDFNNEADTPDNFQSRRPNTSFCFLDIRSPGLGDTAMYLCATSRDSVVGRTDTQYFGPGTRLTVL.

The sample holds one count of this clone. The rearrangement uses TRBV5-1 and TRBJ2-7; perhaps TRBD1 as D (6 bases). Trimming took off 4 bases at V and 0 bases at J, with 11 bases between the two ends. CDR1 and CDR2 (germline): SGHRS, YFSETQ. CDR3 size: 14 residues. The CDR3 loop is CASSTVTGSYEQYF. Here the CDR3 DNA reads TGCGCCAGCAGCACCGTGACAGGCTCCTACGAGCAGTACTTC.

This chain's CDR3 is CASSYRTSSYNEQFF. DNA for the CDR3: TGCGCCAGCAGCTACCGGACTAGCTCCTACAATGAGCAGTTCTTC. The chain employs TRBV5-1 and TRBJ2-1, with 7 nucleotides matching TRBD2. Germline V gene sequence: CDR1 SGHRS, CDR2 YFSETQ. The J segment lost 0 bases and the V segment lost 3 bases, leaving 3 bases of the junction unmatched. CDR3 size: 15 residues.

The V call is TRBV6-5, the J call TRBJ1-3; D not resolved. Trimming stripped 4 bases from V and 8 bases from J, with 6 bases between. In germline, CDR1 is MNHEY, CDR2 SVGAGI. CDR3 length: 11 amino acids. DNA of the CDR3: TGTGCCAGCAGTTCCCCTGACACCATATATTTT. This gives the protein CASSSPDTIYF.

V usage is TRBV5-5 and J usage is TRBJ1-1; D may be TRBD1 (5 bases). There are 15 residues in the CDR3. Trimming removed 1 base from V and 6 bases from J, with 16 bases in between. Germline CDR1 is SGHKS and CDR2 is YYEKEE (reference sequence). The DNA for the CDR3 is TGTGCCAGCAGCTTGACAAGTTCGAGGGACGCTGAAGCTTTCTTT. Translated: CASSLTSSRDAEAFF. Full variable domain (rest looked up from reference TRBV5-5 and TRBJ1-1): DAGVTQSPTHLIKTRGQQVTLRCSPISGHKSVSWYQQVLGQGPQFIFQYYEKEERGRGNFPDRFSARQFPNYSSELNVNALLLGDSALYLCASSLTSSRDAEAFFGQGTRLTVV.

The chain employs TRBV4-1 and TRBJ1-1; TRBD1 is a possible D gene (5 bases). Per the germline V gene, CDR1 is MGHRA and CDR2 is YSYEKL. The germline V and J ends were trimmed by 4 bases and 1 base, with 10 bases remaining between them. The CDR3 totals 14 residues. The CDR3 DNA sequence: TGCGCCAGCAGCCGGGGACGGGGGAACACTGAAGCTTTCTTT. It specifies CASSRGRGNTEAFF.

This clone was recorded once. The chain recombines TRBV7-9 with TRBJ1-1; no clear D gene. The length of the CDR3 is 14 residues. The V and J ends lost 5 bases and 1 base respectively, with 11 bases between them. Germline CDR1 SEHNR, CDR2 FQNEAQ (reference sequence). The CDR3 reads CASSLDGPNTEAFF. The CDR3 DNA follows: TGTGCCAGCAGCCTGGACGGCCCGAACACTGAAGCTTTCTTT.

A single count supports this clone. CDR3 sequence: CASTETPWGRSEAFF. The DNA of the CDR3 is TGTGCCAGCACCGAAACGCCATGGGGGCGGTCTGAAGCTTTCTTT. The rearrangement links TRBV27 to TRBJ1-1; D may be TRBD1 (6 bases). The CDR3 is 15 residues long. V was clipped by 7 bases and J by 6 bases, with 21 bases between them. In germline, CDR1 is MNHEY, CDR2 SMNVEV (reference sequence).

This chain links TRBV30 with TRBJ1-2, with D unresolved. The CDR3 runs 11 residues. Germline V gene lookup returns CDR1 GTSNPN and CDR2 SVGIG (reference sequence). V was trimmed by 4 bases and J by 7 bases, leaving 10 bases between them. CDR3 nucleotide sequence: TGTGCCTGGACGGTTGGCGGTGGCTACACCTTC. This sequence encodes CAWTVGGGYTF.

The CDR3: CASSAGRTSGRATYEQYF. The CDR3 bases are TGTGCCAGTAGCGCAGGGCGGACTAGCGGGAGGGCTACCTACGAGCAGTACTTC. J is TRBJ2-7 and V is TRBV19; TRBD2 agrees at 15 bases. With 6 bases clipped from V and 2 bases from J, the junction kept 11 bases outside the gene matches. This CDR3 has 18 residues. CDR1 is LNHDA and CDR2 is SQIVND in the germline V gene (reference sequence).

This rearrangement joins TRBV5-6 to TRBJ1-1; 9 positions agree with TRBD1. CDR1 is SGHDT, CDR2 YYEEEE, per germline. The CDR3 length is 15 residues. Unmatched junction bases numbered 10, after V lost 5 bases and J lost 5 bases. This CDR3 is CASRSRDRVETEAFF. The CDR3 nucleotides read TGTGCCAGCAGAAGCCGGGACAGGGTTGAAACTGAAGCTTTCTTT. The full variable domain, completed using reference TRBV5-6 and TRBJ1-1, is DAGVTQSPTHLIKTRGQQVTLRCSPKSGHDTVSWYQQALGQGPQFIFQYYEEEERQRGNFPDRFSGHQFPNYSSELNVNALLLGDSALYLCASRSRDRVETEAFFGQGTRLTVV.

V gene TRBV5-1 combines with J gene TRBJ1-1; D perhaps matches TRBD1 (5 bases). Trimming cost V 4 bases and J 5 bases, with 9 bases left between them. CDR1 and CDR2 from the germline V gene are SGHRS and YFSETQ. The CDR3 sequence is 12 residues long. CDR3 residues: CASSRQGTEAFF. In DNA form, the CDR3 reads TGCGCCAGCAGCCGTCAGGGAACTGAAGCTTTCTTT.

V usage is TRBV21-1 and J usage is TRBJ1-4; the table's D call, TRBD1, was not checked against the DNA. TRBV21-1 is an annotated pseudogene. The CDR3 is 19 amino acids. CDR3 protein: CASSKKGPDRGNRNEKLFF. The DNA of the CDR3 is TGTGCCAGCAGTAAAAAGGGGCCGGACAGGGGTAATAGGAATGAAAAACTGTTTTTT.

The V call is TRBV5-1, the J call TRBJ1-4; 9 bases map to TRBD1. This CDR3 comprises 14 residues. CDR1 is SGHRS, CDR2 YFSETQ, per germline. J lost 5 bases, V lost 4 bases, and 3 bases had no gene match. CDR3 loop: CASSRGTGNEKLFF. The CDR3 DNA is TGCGCCAGCAGCAGGGGGACAGGGAATGAAAAACTGTTTTTT.

The chain is built from TRBV10-3 and TRBJ1-2; 7 bases fit TRBD1. There are 13 residues in the CDR3. Unmatched junction bases numbered 13, after V lost 7 bases and J lost 11 bases. Germline CDR1 ENHRY, CDR2 SYGVKD. The CDR3 DNA reads TGTGCCATCAAGGAGGGACAGTTATGGAGGTACACCTTC. Protein product: CAIKEGQLWRYTF.